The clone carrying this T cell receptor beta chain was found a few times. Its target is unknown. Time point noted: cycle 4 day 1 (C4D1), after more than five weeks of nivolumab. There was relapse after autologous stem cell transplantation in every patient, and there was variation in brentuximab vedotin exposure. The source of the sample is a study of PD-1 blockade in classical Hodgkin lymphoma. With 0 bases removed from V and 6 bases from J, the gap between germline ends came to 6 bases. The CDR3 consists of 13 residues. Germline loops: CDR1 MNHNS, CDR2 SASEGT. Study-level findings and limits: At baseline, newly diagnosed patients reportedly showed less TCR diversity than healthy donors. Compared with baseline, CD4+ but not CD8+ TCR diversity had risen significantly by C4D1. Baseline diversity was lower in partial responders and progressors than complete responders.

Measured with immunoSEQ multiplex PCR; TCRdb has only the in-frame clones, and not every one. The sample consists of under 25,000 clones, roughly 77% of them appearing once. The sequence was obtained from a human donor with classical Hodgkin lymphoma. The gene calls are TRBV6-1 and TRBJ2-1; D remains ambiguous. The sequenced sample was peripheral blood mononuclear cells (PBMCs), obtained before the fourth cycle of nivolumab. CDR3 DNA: TGTGCCAGCAGTGAAGCGGGTTTCAATGAGCAGTTCTTC. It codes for CASSEAGFNEQFF.